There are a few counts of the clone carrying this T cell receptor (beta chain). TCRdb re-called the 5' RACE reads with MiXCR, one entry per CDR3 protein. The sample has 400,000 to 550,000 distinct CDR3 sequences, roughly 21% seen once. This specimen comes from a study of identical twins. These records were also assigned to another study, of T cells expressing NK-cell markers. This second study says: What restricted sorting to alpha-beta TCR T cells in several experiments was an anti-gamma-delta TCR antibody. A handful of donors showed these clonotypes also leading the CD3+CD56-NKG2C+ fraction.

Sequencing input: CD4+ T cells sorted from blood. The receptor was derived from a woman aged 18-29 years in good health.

The CDR3: CASSAGVGETQYF. CDR3 nucleotide sequence: TGTGCCAGCAGTGCAGGGGTTGGGGAGACCCAGTACTTC. The chain has TRBV25-1 and TRBJ2-5, with a tentative D call TRBD1 (6 bases). The germline V gene encodes CDR1 MGHDK and CDR2 SYGVNS. V dropped 4 bases and J dropped 5 bases, with 11 bases sitting between them. The CDR3 totals 13 residues.